A few counts support the clone carrying this TCR beta chain. The data derive from a study of CD8 T cells in Susac syndrome. Random hexamers were used to reverse transcribe 0.5 to 1 ug of RNA. From the immunoSEQ multiplex PCR reads, TCRdb called clonotypes with MiXCR, one entry per CDR3 protein. The profile shows around 270,000 distinct CDR3 sequences, approximately 90% of them singletons. CDR1 and CDR2 (germline): PRHDT, FYEKMQ (reference sequence). V lost 0 bases and J lost 0, with 9 bases in between. There are 15 residues in the CDR3. The rearrangement uses TRBV13 and TRBJ2-7; D unclear. The TCR originated in a human donor with multiple sclerosis. Sequences were obtained from CD8+ T cells from PBMCs. In DNA form, the CDR3 reads TGTGCCAGCAGCTTAGGCCAGGCGAGCTCCTACGAGCAGTACTTC. It yields the protein CASSLGQASSYEQYF. Drawing the rest from reference TRBV13 and TRBJ2-7, the complete variable domain is AAGVIQSPRHLIKEKRETATLKCYPIPRHDTVYWYQQGPGQDPQFLISFYEKMQSDKGSIPDRFSAQQFSDYHSELNMSSLELGDSALYFCASSLGQASSYEQYFGPGTRLTVT.